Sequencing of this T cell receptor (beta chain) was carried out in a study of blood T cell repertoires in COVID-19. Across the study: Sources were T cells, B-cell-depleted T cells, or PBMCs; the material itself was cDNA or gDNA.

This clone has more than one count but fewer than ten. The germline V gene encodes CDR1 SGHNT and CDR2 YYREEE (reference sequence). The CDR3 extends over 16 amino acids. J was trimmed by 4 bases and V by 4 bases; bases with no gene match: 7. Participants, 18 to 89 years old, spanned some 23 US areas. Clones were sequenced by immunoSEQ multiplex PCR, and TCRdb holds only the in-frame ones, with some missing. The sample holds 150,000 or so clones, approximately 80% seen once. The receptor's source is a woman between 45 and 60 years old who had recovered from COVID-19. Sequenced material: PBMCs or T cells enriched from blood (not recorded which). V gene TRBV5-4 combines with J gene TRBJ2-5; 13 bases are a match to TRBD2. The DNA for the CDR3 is TGTGCCAGCAGCCGTACTAGCGGGGGGGCGAGAGAGACCCAGTACTTC. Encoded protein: CASSRTSGGARETQYF.